This T cell receptor beta chain comes out of a study of shared clonotypes between healthy human individuals. Notes on this clone: The antigen is undetermined.

Study-wide points: Among the subsets, naive ones generally showed larger estimated richness than memory ones.

The table came from immunoSEQ multiplex PCR; TCRdb's copy has only in-frame clones and leaves some out. Counted here are 2 million to 2.5 million clones, 80% to 95% occurring once; the ten biggest clones make up around 0.4%. The healthy adult donors were HIV-negative and reported no recent acute infections or vaccinations. All of the donors resided in Nashville, Tennessee, and each was a Caucasian adult. The receptor was derived from a young man in good health. Some clones in this sample may be carry-over from other donors' samples. Source material: naive CD4+ T cells from PBMCs. Indicated subset: CD45RA+ positively selected.

The CDR3 loop is CASSEFLGTDTQYF. The CDR3 DNA reads as TGTGCCAGTAGTGAGTTCCTGGGCACAGATACGCAGTATTTT. The rearrangement uses TRBV19 and TRBJ2-3; the D is unclear. Per germline, CDR1 LNHDA and CDR2 SQIVND (reference sequence). CDR3 length equals 14 residues. V was shortened by 5 bases and J by 1 base, with 10 bases between the two germline ends.